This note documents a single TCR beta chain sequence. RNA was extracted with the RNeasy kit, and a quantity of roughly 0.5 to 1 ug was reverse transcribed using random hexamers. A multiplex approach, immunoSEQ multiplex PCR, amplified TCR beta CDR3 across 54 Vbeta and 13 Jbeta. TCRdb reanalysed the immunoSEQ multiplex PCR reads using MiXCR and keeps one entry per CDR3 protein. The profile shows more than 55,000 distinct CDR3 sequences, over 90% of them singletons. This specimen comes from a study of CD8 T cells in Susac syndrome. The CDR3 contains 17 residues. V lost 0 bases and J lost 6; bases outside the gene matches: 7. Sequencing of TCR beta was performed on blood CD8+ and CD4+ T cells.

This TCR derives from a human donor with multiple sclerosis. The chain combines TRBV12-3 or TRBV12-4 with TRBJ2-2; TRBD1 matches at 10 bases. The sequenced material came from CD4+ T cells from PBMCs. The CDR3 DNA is TGTGCCAGCAGTTTAGCCGCGGGGACAGGGGTTCCCGGGGAGCTGTTTTTT. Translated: CASSLAAGTGVPGELFF.